Listed here are 30 T cell receptor beta chains from one sample, sequenced in a study of human T cells and chemical hapten exposure (dated by TCRdb to the early 2020s). The library was produced with RACE. The run used a NextSeq 500. In TCRdb, the public reads were trimmed at Q25 with fastp and aligned with MiXCR, with productive beta chains retained. Each record represents a unique CDR3 protein, reported with the most common genes and DNA among its rows. For this sample the table gives 250,000 or so distinct CDR3 sequences, of which approximately 8.6% were detected only once. Over 2% of the sample lies in the top ten. Reading the label with the study, this specimen's time point is: pre-sensitization, week 0. The meaning of the sample's treatment or condition label: therapeutic diphenylcyclopropenone sensitization with weekly scalp DPC. Here the sequenced sample was whole blood, taken in connection with sensitization to the hapten diphenylcyclopropenone (DPC). Receptors were obtained from a woman aged 40 to 55 with alopecia areata. Some clones in this sample may be carry-over from other donors' samples.

Turning to this clonotype: The junction shows a germline mismatch at one end, possibly a read error. The rearrangement joins TRBV4-2 to TRBJ2-5, with D unclear. This CDR3 comprises 16 residues. Looked up from germline, CDR1 is LGHNA and CDR2 is YNFKEQ. The CDR3 loop is CASSKDAGPGPETQYF. DNA of the CDR3: TGTGCCAGCAGCAAAGACGCTGGGCCAGGCCCAGAGACCCAGTACTTC.

This clonotype was found a few times. The chain is built from TRBV12-3 or TRBV12-4 and TRBJ2-1, with 7 positions matching TRBD2. This CDR3 has 14 amino acids. V dropped 6 bases and J dropped 5; count of bases not matched to a gene: 7. CDR3: CASRLGGSHNEQFF. The CDR3 DNA reads as TGTGCCAGCAGATTGGGGGGGAGTCACAATGAGCAGTTCTTC.

The sample holds a few counts of this clonotype. V is TRBV5-1 and J is TRBJ2-7; 7 nucleotides agree with TRBD1. Losses at the gene ends were 4 bases for V and 2 bases for J; bases not matched to a gene: 9. Germline assignment: CDR1 SGHRS and CDR2 YFSETQ. This CDR3 spans 15 amino acids. CDR3 residues: CASSPRQGTPYEQYF. For the CDR3, the DNA is TGCGCCAGCAGCCCCAGACAGGGTACCCCCTACGAGCAGTACTTC.

The V and J genes are TRBV9 and TRBJ2-7; possible D gene TRBD1, 6 bases. The V and J ends lost 0 bases and 3 bases respectively, with 19 bases between them. CDR1 and CDR2 (germline): SGDLS, YYNGEE. The length of the CDR3 is 17 residues. CDR3 residues: CASSVASAGASFYEQYF. Written as DNA, the CDR3 is TGTGCCAGCAGCGTAGCATCCGCAGGGGCCTCCTTCTACGAGCAGTACTTC.

In its sample, this clonotype was seen a few times. Written as DNA, the CDR3 is TGCGCCAGCAGCTCTCATCCCGGGACAGCGAACACTGAAGCTTTCTTT. Translating it yields CASSSHPGTANTEAFF. The chain is built from TRBV5-1 and TRBJ1-1, with 7 bases lining up with TRBD1. The CDR3 is 16 amino acids. CDR1 is SGHRS and CDR2 is YFSETQ in the germline V gene. Trimming cost V 3 bases and J 1 base; bases outside gene matches: 9.

This clonotype was detected many times. This sequence joins TRBV5-1 and TRBJ1-2; no firm D call. CDR3 length equals 13 residues. Germline V gene lookup returns CDR1 SGHRS and CDR2 YFSETQ. The ends were cut back, 2 bases at V and 1 base at J, with 6 bases in the middle. In DNA form, the CDR3 reads TGCGCCAGCAGCTTTCAGGTTAACTATGGCTACACCTTC. Protein sequence: CASSFQVNYGYTF.

This clonotype has just a few counts. This chain connects TRBV29-1 to TRBJ2-5; D not resolved. The CDR3 is 13 amino acids. The ends were cut back, 3 bases at V and 5 bases at J, with 13 bases in the middle. Germline V gene sequence: CDR1 SQVTM, CDR2 ANQGSEA. The CDR3 DNA is TGCAGCGTTGAGTCGGCGCTAGGGGAGACCCAGTACTTC. Residues: CSVESALGETQYF.

This clonotype was picked up a small number of times. V gene TRBV25-1 combines with J gene TRBJ2-3; 10 nucleotides match TRBD2. V dropped 5 bases and J dropped 2; count of bases not matched to a gene: 4. The CDR3 extends over 15 amino acids. Germline V gene sequence: CDR1 MGHDK, CDR2 SYGVNS. The CDR3: CASSSSGRTTDTQYF. The CDR3 DNA is TGTGCCAGCAGTAGTAGCGGGAGGACCACAGATACGCAGTATTTT. The full variable domain, in which reference TRBV25-1 and TRBJ2-3 provide the parts outside the CDR3, is EADIYQTPRYLVIGTGKKITLECSQTMGHDKMYWYQQDPGMELHLIHYSYGVNSTEKGDLSSESTVSRIRTEHFPLTLESARPSHTSQYLCASSSSGRTTDTQYFGPGTRLTVL.

This clonotype was counted a few times. The chain carries TRBV27 and TRBJ2-2; the match to TRBD1 covers 7 bases. From germline, CDR1 is MNHEY and CDR2 SMNVEV (reference sequence). V was pared by 5 bases and J by 5 bases, with 11 bases of the junction left unmatched. The CDR3 contains 16 residues. The CDR3 here is CASSPRQGGLTGELFF. The CDR3 DNA reads TGTGCCAGCAGTCCTAGACAGGGCGGTCTGACCGGGGAGCTGTTTTTT.

A few counts support this clonotype. V usage is TRBV20-1 and J usage is TRBJ2-7; tentative D call: TRBD2 (5 bases). With 0 bases removed from V and 5 bases from J, the gap between germline ends came to 17 bases. The CDR3 totals 15 residues. Germline loops: CDR1 DFQATT, CDR2 SNEGSKA (reference sequence). The DNA for the CDR3 is TGCAGTGCTAGAGATAGACTCCGGAGGAACCACGAGCAGTACTTC. Its translation is CSARDRLRRNHEQYF.

V usage is TRBV29-1 and J usage is TRBJ2-2; D may be TRBD1 (6 bases). The germline CDR1 and CDR2 sequences are SQVTM and ANQGSEA. This CDR3 region has 12 residues. V gave up 7 bases and J gave up 5 bases, with 11 bases separating them. The CDR3 sequence: CSASGVTGELFF. The CDR3 nucleotides read TGCAGCGCCTCAGGGGTTACCGGGGAGCTGTTTTTT.

The rearrangement links TRBV6-2 or TRBV6-3 to TRBJ2-1, with D possibly being TRBD2 (5 bases). Trimming stripped 0 bases from V and 5 bases from J, with 17 bases between. The CDR3 has 17 residues. CDR1 is MNHEY and CDR2 is SVGEGT in the germline V gene. The DNA for the CDR3 is TGTGCCAGCAGTTACTCGACGAGGACTCCCTATGACAATGAGCAGTTCTTC. Residues: CASSYSTRTPYDNEQFF.

The chain has TRBV6-6 and TRBJ1-5; maybe TRBD1 (6 bases). Per the germline V gene, CDR1 is MNHNY and CDR2 is SVGAGI (reference sequence). Trimming cost V 6 bases and J 3 bases, with 15 bases left between them. This CDR3 contains 15 residues. The CDR3 DNA is TGTGCCAGCAGCCGACTGGACAGAAACAATCAGCCCCAGCATTTT. It translates to CASSRLDRNNQPQHF.

The chain joins TRBV28 to TRBJ2-6; TRBD2 is a possible D gene (7 bases). Germline assignment: CDR1 MDHEN and CDR2 SYDVKM. V lost 3 bases and J lost 0, with 12 bases in between. This CDR3 spans 17 amino acids. CDR3 coding DNA: TGTGCCAGCAGTTTGGGGGGGGCCCACTCTGGGGCCAACGTCCTGACTTTC. This translates into CASSLGGAHSGANVLTF.

This clonotype was seen repeatedly, ten times or more. The V and J genes are TRBV28 and TRBJ1-1, with a tentative D call TRBD1 (5 bases). V was pared by 3 bases and J by 10 bases, with 18 bases between. Germline CDR1 MDHEN, CDR2 SYDVKM. CDR3 length equals 14 residues. For the CDR3, the DNA is TGTGCCAGCAGTTTTTTGGGGCCTGGGGAGGTAGCTTTCTTT. Residues: CASSFLGPGEVAFF. The full variable domain, its missing parts supplied by reference TRBV28 and TRBJ1-1, is DVKVTQSSRYLVKRTGEKVFLECVQDMDHENMFWYRQDPGLGLRLIYFSYDVKMKEKGDIPEGYSVSREKKERFSLILESASTNQTSMYLCASSFLGPGEVAFFGQGTRLTVV.

This clonotype was detected a few times. This sequence joins TRBV28 and TRBJ2-7, with D maybe TRBD2 (7 bases). The germline V and J ends were trimmed by 4 bases and 5 bases, with 9 bases remaining between them. This CDR3 has 12 amino acids. Germline V gene data show CDR1 as MDHEN and CDR2 as SYDVKM. CDR3 nucleotide sequence: TGTGCCAGCAGTTGGGGGGGGCACGAGCAGTACTTC. Translation gives CASSWGGHEQYF. Full variable domain (rest looked up from reference TRBV28 and TRBJ2-7): DVKVTQSSRYLVKRTGEKVFLECVQDMDHENMFWYRQDPGLGLRLIYFSYDVKMKEKGDIPEGYSVSREKKERFSLILESASTNQTSMYLCASSWGGHEQYFGPGTRLTVT.

This chain links TRBV20-1 with TRBJ2-3, with 10 bases identical to TRBD2. V lost 0 bases and J lost 6; bases outside the gene matches: 6. Germline CDR1 DFQATT, CDR2 SNEGSKA (reference sequence). The CDR3 extends over 15 amino acids. The CDR3 DNA is TGCAGTGCTAGAGAACTAGCGGGGAACCACGATACGCAGTATTTT. Its protein product is CSARELAGNHDTQYF.

This clonotype was seen at least ten times. V and J are TRBV28 and TRBJ2-3; TRBD2 agrees at 9 bases. Germline loops: CDR1 MDHEN, CDR2 SYDVKM. Trimming cost V 5 bases and J 2 bases; bases outside gene matches: 5. CDR3 length: 15 residues. CDR3 DNA sequence: TGTGCCAGCAGTGGACTAGCGCGTACCACAGATACGCAGTATTTT. Translation: CASSGLARTTDTQYF.

The chain links TRBV10-3 to TRBJ1-1, with no clear D. V was trimmed by 5 bases and J by 0 bases, leaving 7 bases between them. The CDR3 sequence is 13 residues long. Germline-derived CDR1 and CDR2 are ENHRY and SYGVKD. CDR3 sequence: CAISPGVNTEAFF. The DNA of the CDR3 is TGTGCCATCAGTCCCGGGGTGAACACTGAAGCTTTCTTT.

The chain recombines TRBV7-2 with TRBJ2-7, with D possibly TRBD2 on 5 matching bases. CDR3 length: 14 residues. CDR1 is SGHTA, CDR2 FQGNSA, per germline. V was cut by 3 bases and J by 6 bases, with 15 bases left in between. The DNA of the CDR3 is TGTGCCAGCAGCTTGGCGAGTAGCGCGAGCGAGCAGTACTTC. The encoded protein is CASSLASSASEQYF.

This clonotype was counted many times. This rearrangement joins TRBV4-3 to TRBJ1-5; D is possibly TRBD1 (6 bases). Trimming removed 0 bases at V and 6 bases at J, with 12 bases between. The CDR3 length is 15 residues. CDR1 is LGHNA and CDR2 is YSLEER in the germline V gene. The CDR3 DNA reads TGCGCCAGCAGCCAAGATCTCCAGGGGCTTCAGCCCCAGCATTTT. This gives the protein CASSQDLQGLQPQHF.

This clonotype showed up just a few times. V gene TRBV7-9 combines with J gene TRBJ2-1; TRBD2 agrees at 7 bases. J lost 0 bases, V lost 1 base, and 6 bases had no gene match. Germline loops: CDR1 SEHNR, CDR2 FQNEAQ (reference sequence). The CDR3 has 17 residues. The CDR3 reads CASSLVGTTLSYNEQFF. For the CDR3, the DNA is TGTGCCAGCAGCTTAGTAGGGACTACCCTCTCCTACAATGAGCAGTTCTTC. The entire variable domain, with the rest obtained from reference TRBV7-9 and TRBJ2-1, is as follows: DTGVSQNPRHKITKRGQNVTFRCDPISEHNRLYWYRQTLGQGPEFLTYFQNEAQLEKSRLLSDRFSAERPKGSFSTLEIQRTEQGDSAMYLCASSLVGTTLSYNEQFFGPGTRLTVL.

This sequence joins TRBV4-1 and TRBJ2-3; a weak D match, TRBD2 (5 bases). The CDR3 is made up of 16 amino acids. V lost 0 bases and J 4 bases, leaving 14 bases between the germline ends. Germline V CDR1 and CDR2: MGHRA, YSYEKL. The CDR3 nucleotides are TGCGCCAGCAGCCAAGAAGGTTTAGTCGGGGCAGATACGCAGTATTTT. Translation gives CASSQEGLVGADTQYF.

In DNA form, the CDR3 reads TGTGCCAGCAGTTTGGAAAGGTCGCAGTATTTT. This codes for CASSLERSQYF. The chain combines TRBV28 with TRBJ2-3; no definite D call. This CDR3 has 11 amino acids. V dropped 3 bases and J dropped 10 bases, with 8 bases sitting between them. Germline V CDR1 and CDR2: MDHEN, SYDVKM. Drawing the rest from reference TRBV28 and TRBJ2-3, the complete variable domain is DVKVTQSSRYLVKRTGEKVFLECVQDMDHENMFWYRQDPGLGLRLIYFSYDVKMKEKGDIPEGYSVSREKKERFSLILESASTNQTSMYLCASSLERSQYFGPGTRLTVL.

This clonotype was seen at least ten times. J is TRBJ1-1 and V is TRBV18; 7 bases match TRBD1. Trimming took 4 bases from V and 5 from J; bases not matched to a gene: 7. Germline CDR1 and CDR2: KGHSH and LQKENI. CDR3 length equals 14 residues. CDR3 sequence (DNA): TGTGCCAGCTCACTAGAGACAGGGCAGACTGAAGCTTTCTTT. It translates to CASSLETGQTEAFF.

The gene calls are TRBV12-3 or TRBV12-4 and TRBJ1-4; no clear D. V lost 2 bases to trimming and J lost 5 bases, with 15 bases between them. The CDR3 consists of 16 residues. The CDR3 DNA reads as TGTGCCAGCAGTTTATCGGTCGGTCAGCTGAATGAAAAACTGTTTTTT. This sequence encodes CASSLSVGQLNEKLFF.

This clonotype was detected many times. The rearrangement links TRBV11-2 to TRBJ2-5; TRBD2 might be the D (6 bases). Germline V gene data show CDR1 as SGHAT and CDR2 as FQNNGV. Deletions cut 2 bases from V and 4 bases from J, with 14 bases between. CDR3 length: 15 amino acids. As DNA, the CDR3 is TGTGCCAGCAGCTTATCACCCGGGAGTGGAGAGACCCAGTACTTC. Its protein is CASSLSPGSGETQYF. Complete variable domain (other parts from reference TRBV11-2 and TRBJ2-5): EAGVAQSPRYKIIEKRQSVAFWCNPISGHATLYWYQQILGQGPKLLIQFQNNGVVDDSQLPKDRFSAERLKGVDSTLKIQPAKLEDSAVYLCASSLSPGSGETQYFGPGTRLLVL.

The J gene is TRBJ2-1, the V gene TRBV20-1; 9 bases map to TRBD2. From germline, CDR1 is DFQATT and CDR2 SNEGSKA (reference sequence). With V trimmed by 5 bases and J by 1 base, 9 bases remained unmatched. CDR3 length: 16 amino acids. In DNA form, the CDR3 reads TGCAGTGCTTTGGGGCTAGCGGGAACATCCTACAATGAGCAGTTCTTC. This translates into CSALGLAGTSYNEQFF.

Only a few counts were recorded for this clonotype. V gene TRBV5-1 combines with J gene TRBJ2-5; no reliable D call. Germline lookup yields CDR1 SGHRS and CDR2 YFSETQ. CDR3 length: 15 amino acids. V lost 4 bases and J 0 bases, leaving 13 bases between the germline ends. The CDR3 sequence is CASSLTPRDQETQYF. The CDR3 region has the DNA TGCGCCAGCAGCCTCACTCCTAGGGACCAAGAGACCCAGTACTTC.

This clonotype has at least ten counts. The rearrangement uses TRBV5-1 and TRBJ1-6; TRBD1 is a possible D gene (6 bases). Germline lookup yields CDR1 SGHRS and CDR2 YFSETQ. V was trimmed by 4 bases and J by 10 bases, leaving 12 bases between them. This CDR3 region has 13 residues. CDR3 DNA: TGCGCCAGCAGCCCGGACAGTACCTCACCCCTCCACTTT. Its translation is CASSPDSTSPLHF.